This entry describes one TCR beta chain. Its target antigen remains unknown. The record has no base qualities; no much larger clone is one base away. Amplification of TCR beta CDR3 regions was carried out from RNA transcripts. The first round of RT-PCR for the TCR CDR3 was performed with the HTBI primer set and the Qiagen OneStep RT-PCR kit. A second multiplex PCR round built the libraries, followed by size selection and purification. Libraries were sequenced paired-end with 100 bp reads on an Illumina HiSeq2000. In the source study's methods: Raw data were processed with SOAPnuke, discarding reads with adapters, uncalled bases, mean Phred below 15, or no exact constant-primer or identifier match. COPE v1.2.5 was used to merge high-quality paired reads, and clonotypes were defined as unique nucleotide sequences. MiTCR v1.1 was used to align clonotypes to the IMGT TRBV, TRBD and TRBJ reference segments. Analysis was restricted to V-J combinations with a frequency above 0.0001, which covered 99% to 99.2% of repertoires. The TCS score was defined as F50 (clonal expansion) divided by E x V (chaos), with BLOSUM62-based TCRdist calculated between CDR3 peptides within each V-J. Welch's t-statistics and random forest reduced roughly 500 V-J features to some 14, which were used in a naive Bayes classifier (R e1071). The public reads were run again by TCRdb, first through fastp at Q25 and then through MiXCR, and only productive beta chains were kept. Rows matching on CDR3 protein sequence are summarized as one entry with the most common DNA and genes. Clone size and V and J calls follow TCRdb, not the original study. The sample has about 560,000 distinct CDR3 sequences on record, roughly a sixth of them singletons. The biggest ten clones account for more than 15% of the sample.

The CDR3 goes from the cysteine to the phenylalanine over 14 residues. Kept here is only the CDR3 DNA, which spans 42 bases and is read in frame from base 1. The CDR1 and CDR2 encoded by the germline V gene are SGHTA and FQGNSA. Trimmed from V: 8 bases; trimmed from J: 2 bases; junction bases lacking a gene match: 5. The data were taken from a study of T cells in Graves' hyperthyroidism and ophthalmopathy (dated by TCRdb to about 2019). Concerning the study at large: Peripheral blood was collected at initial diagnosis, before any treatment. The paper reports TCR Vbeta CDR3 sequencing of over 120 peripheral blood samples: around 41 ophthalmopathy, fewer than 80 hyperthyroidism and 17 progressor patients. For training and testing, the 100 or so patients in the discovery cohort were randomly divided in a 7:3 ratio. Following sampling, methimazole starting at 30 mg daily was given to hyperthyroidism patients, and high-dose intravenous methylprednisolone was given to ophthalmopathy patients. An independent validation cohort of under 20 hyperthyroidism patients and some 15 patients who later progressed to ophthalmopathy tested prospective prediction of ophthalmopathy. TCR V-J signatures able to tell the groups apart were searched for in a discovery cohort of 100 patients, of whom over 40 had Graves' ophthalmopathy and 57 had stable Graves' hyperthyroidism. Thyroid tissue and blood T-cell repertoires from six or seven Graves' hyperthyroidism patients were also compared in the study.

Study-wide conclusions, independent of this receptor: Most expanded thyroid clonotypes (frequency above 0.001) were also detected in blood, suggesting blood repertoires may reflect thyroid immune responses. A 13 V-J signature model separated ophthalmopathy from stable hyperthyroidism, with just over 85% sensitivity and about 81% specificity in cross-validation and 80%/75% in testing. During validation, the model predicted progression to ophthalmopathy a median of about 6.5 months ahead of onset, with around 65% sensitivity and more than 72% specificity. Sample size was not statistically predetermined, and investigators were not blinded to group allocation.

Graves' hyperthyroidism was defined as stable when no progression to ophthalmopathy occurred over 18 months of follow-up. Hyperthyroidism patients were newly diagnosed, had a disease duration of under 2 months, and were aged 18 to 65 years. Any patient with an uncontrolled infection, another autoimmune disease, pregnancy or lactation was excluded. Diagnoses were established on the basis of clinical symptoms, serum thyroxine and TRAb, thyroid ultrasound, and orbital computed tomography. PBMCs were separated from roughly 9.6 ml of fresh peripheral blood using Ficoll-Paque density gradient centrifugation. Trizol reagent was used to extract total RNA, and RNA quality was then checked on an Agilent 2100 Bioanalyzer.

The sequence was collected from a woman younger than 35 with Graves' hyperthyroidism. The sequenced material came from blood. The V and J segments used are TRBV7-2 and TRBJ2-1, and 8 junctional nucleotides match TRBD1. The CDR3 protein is CASLNRGTYNEQFF. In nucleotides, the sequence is TGTGCCAGCCTCAACAGGGGGACCTACAATGAGCAGTTCTTC.